What follows are 23 T cell receptor beta chains derived from one specimen sequenced in a study of post-analysis software for immune sequencing data. Unique molecular identifiers tagged the TCR beta cDNA libraries. Using its own MiXCR run on the PCR reads, TCRdb lists one record per CDR3 protein. The data show a few hundred thousand distinct CDR3 sequences, with 39% seen just once and approximately 7.7% held by the top ten. The study, taken as a whole, reports: Patients showed TRBV5-6, TRBV5-1 and TRBV20-1 among four to six TRBV segments more frequent than in controls.

Their cognate antigens are unknown. The specimen sequenced was blood. These receptors were collected from a girl aged 2 to 9 with multiple sclerosis.

The chain joins TRBV7-2 to TRBJ2-4; weak D call: TRBD2 (6 bases). The DNA end is more similar to TRBJ2-7, so the J call may be wrong. Germline V gives CDR1 SGHTA, CDR2 FQGNSA. This CDR3 comprises 15 residues. CDR3 coding DNA: TGTGCCAGCAAACGTAACGCGGCAGGGAGGCACGAGCAGTACTTC. Protein: CASKRNAAGRHEQYF.

This clonotype was counted between two and nine times. The genes are TRBV5-1 and TRBJ2-1, with TRBD2 identical over 8 bases. Trimming cost V 0 bases and J 6 bases; bases outside gene matches: 14. The CDR3 length is 18 residues. CDR1 is SGHRS and CDR2 is YFSETQ in the germline V gene. DNA of the CDR3: TGCGCCAGCAGCTTGGACCCCTTTGGGGCGGGAGGACTCAATGAGCAGTTCTTC. This codes for CASSLDPFGAGGLNEQFF.

The chain carries TRBV7-8 and TRBJ2-7, with TRBD2 matching 11 bases. Germline CDR1 and CDR2: SGHVS and FQNEAQ. The CDR3 consists of 16 residues. The J segment lost 5 bases and the V segment lost 3 bases, leaving 9 bases of the junction unmatched. The CDR3 nucleotides are TGTGCCAGCAGCTTGACTCGGACTAGCGGGTCCCACGAGCAGTACTTC. Its protein is CASSLTRTSGSHEQYF.

This clonotype was recorded many times. The chain has TRBV29-1 and TRBJ1-2; 10 positions agree with TRBD1. This CDR3 has 13 residues. V lost 3 bases and J lost 5; bases outside the gene matches: 3. Germline V gene sequence: CDR1 SQVTM, CDR2 ANQGSEA. The CDR3, as DNA: TGCAGCGTTGAGGACAGGGGGTTTTATGGCTACACCTTC. Protein: CSVEDRGFYGYTF. The complete variable domain, with remaining parts taken from reference TRBV29-1 and TRBJ1-2, reads SAVISQKPSRDICQRGTSLTIQCQVDSQVTMMFWYRQQPGQSLTLIATANQGSEATYESGFVIDKFPISRPNLTFSTLTVSNMSPEDSSIYLCSVEDRGFYGYTFGSGTRLTVV.

V is TRBV20-1 and J is TRBJ1-2; the D gene is possibly TRBD1 (5 bases). This CDR3 region has 13 residues. Trimming took off 3 bases at V and 0 bases at J, with 8 bases between the two ends. Germline V lookup: CDR1 DFQATT, CDR2 SNEGSKA (reference sequence). CDR3 loop: CSARDTANYGYTF. The CDR3 region has the DNA TGCAGTGCTAGGGACACGGCTAACTATGGCTACACCTTC.

This clonotype appeared a few times. This chain links TRBV12-3 or TRBV12-4 with TRBJ2-3; D may be TRBD2 (5 bases). The ends were cut back, 4 bases at V and 0 bases at J, with 8 bases in the middle. This CDR3 region has 14 residues. CDR3 in DNA: TGTGCCAGCAGTTCGAGGGCTAGCACAGATACGCAGTATTTT. Translation gives CASSSRASTDTQYF.

Comment on this clonotype: A read error may account for a junction end that differs from germline. The chain recombines TRBV2 with TRBJ2-1; the D gene is possibly TRBD2 (5 bases). Germline-derived CDR1 and CDR2 are SNHLY and FYNNEI. This CDR3 spans 15 amino acids. The CDR3 loop reads CVSSPRPDLLDEQFF. For the CDR3, the DNA is TGTGTCAGCTCTCCACGTCCGGACTTGCTGGATGAGCAGTTCTTC.

This chain links TRBV5-1 with TRBJ2-1; maybe TRBD2 (5 bases). The V and J ends lost 8 bases and 5 bases respectively, with 11 bases between them. CDR1 SGHRS and CDR2 YFSETQ come from the germline V gene. This CDR3 has 12 amino acids. CDR3 sequence reads: CASITGNNEQFF. In DNA form, the CDR3 reads TGCGCCAGTATTACGGGAAACAATGAGCAGTTCTTC.

This clonotype occurred many times. The V gene is TRBV12-3 or TRBV12-4, the J gene TRBJ2-1, with D possibly TRBD2 on 7 matching bases. Trimming stripped 8 bases from V and 5 bases from J, with 28 bases between. The CDR3 is made up of 18 amino acids. CDR3 amino acids: CASSKRGGGRALHNEQFF. The CDR3 bases are TGTGCCAGCTCCAAACGAGGGGGAGGGAGGGCGCTACACAATGAGCAGTTCTTC.

Comment on this clonotype: The junction differs from germline at one of its ends, possibly a read error. CDR3 nucleotide sequence: TGTGCCTGGGGTGTGGGCAACTATGGCTACACCTTC. Amino acid sequence: CAWGVGNYGYTF. The gene calls are TRBV30 and TRBJ1-2; D remains unclear. Germline-derived CDR1 and CDR2 are GTSNPN and SVGIG (reference sequence). CDR3 length: 12 residues.

Only a few counts were recorded for this clonotype. This rearrangement joins TRBV20-1 to TRBJ2-1; 8 bases line up with TRBD1. CDR1 and CDR2 from the germline V gene are DFQATT and SNEGSKA (reference sequence). This CDR3 contains 11 residues. J gave up 13 bases and V 4 bases, and 6 bases lay outside the gene matches. The CDR3 bases are TGCAGTGCTACAGGGGGCCTCCATCAGTTCTTC. It yields the protein CSATGGLHQFF.

This clonotype has a handful of counts. The V call is TRBV11-2, the J call TRBJ2-4; 8 positions match TRBD2. CDR3 length: 17 residues. Germline trimming cut 1 base from V and 2 bases from J; bases unmatched to any gene: 7. From germline, CDR1 is SGHAT and CDR2 FQNNGV. CDR3 sequence reads: CASSLGPGRETKNIQYF. The DNA of the CDR3 is TGTGCCAGCAGCTTAGGCCCCGGGAGGGAAACCAAAAACATTCAGTACTTC.

This clonotype was detected only a few times. The J gene is TRBJ1-2, the V gene TRBV28; possible D gene TRBD1, 5 bases. Trimming stripped 6 bases from V and 3 bases from J, with 8 bases between. Germline-derived CDR1 and CDR2 are MDHEN and SYDVKM. CDR3 size: 12 residues. The CDR3 bases are TGTGCCAGCAGCCCGACAGACTATGGCTACACCTTC. Translated, it gives CASSPTDYGYTF.

The V gene is TRBV14, the J gene TRBJ2-7; no clear D. The CDR3 extends over 15 amino acids. The V end lost 4 bases, the J end lost 2 bases, and 15 bases lay between the germline ends. The germline gives CDR1 SGHDN, CDR2 FVKESK. The CDR3 coding sequence is TGTGCCAGCAGCCCCCCGGGCTGGGCCCCCTACGAGCAGTACTTC. Translation: CASSPPGWAPYEQYF.

In the case of this clonotype: Germline and junction disagree at one end, which may indicate a read error. V gene TRBV4-1 combines with J gene TRBJ2-5; D is possibly TRBD1 (6 bases). The germline V gene has CDR1 MGHRA and CDR2 YSYEKL. The CDR3 covers 14 residues. The CDR3 sequence is CASGQSRGQETQYF. CDR3 DNA: TGCGCCAGCGGCCAAAGCAGGGGCCAAGAGACCCAGTACTTC.

J is TRBJ1-1 and V is TRBV5-1, with unresolved D. Germline V gene lookup returns CDR1 SGHRS and CDR2 YFSETQ. The V end was cut by 2 bases, the J end by 3 bases, with 8 bases between. The CDR3 totals 13 residues. The CDR3 sequence is CASSFTGYTEAFF. The CDR3 bases are TGCGCCAGCAGCTTCACGGGGTACACTGAAGCTTTCTTT.

J is TRBJ2-1 and V is TRBV28; perhaps D is TRBD1 or TRBD2 (6 bases each). Germline CDR1 reads MDHEN; CDR2 reads SYDVKM. CDR3 length equals 13 residues. V lost 6 bases to trimming and J lost 11 bases, with 17 bases between them. In DNA form, the CDR3 reads TGTGCCAGCAGCCTACCGGGGGCGGATAAGCAGTTCTTC. Its translation: CASSLPGADKQFF.

This clonotype was observed a few times. This CDR3 reads CASSLRDPGETQYF. In nucleotides, the CDR3 is TGTGCCAGCAGCTTGAGGGACCCGGGGGAGACCCAGTACTTC. J is TRBJ2-5 and V is TRBV7-9; D is tentatively TRBD1 or TRBD2 (5 bases each). Looked up from germline, CDR1 is SEHNR and CDR2 is FQNEAQ (reference sequence). Trimming stripped 3 bases from V and 5 bases from J, with 13 bases between. This CDR3 comprises 14 residues.

The chain is built from TRBV6-5 and TRBJ2-1; D might be TRBD1 or TRBD2, each matching 5 bases. The V gene's germline CDR1 is MNHEY and CDR2 SVGAGI. Trimming shortened V by 0 bases and J by 7 bases, and 25 bases separated the two germline ends. The CDR3 is 19 amino acids. CDR3 bases: TGTGCCAGCAGTTACTCGAGGTTTGGGGCAGCGGTGAGTTTTAATGAGCAGTTCTTC. Its translation is CASSYSRFGAAVSFNEQFF.

This clonotype was counted only a few times. The rearrangement joins TRBV7-2 to TRBJ1-2; no firm D call. With 4 bases removed from V and 1 base from J, the gap between germline ends came to 10 bases. The V gene's germline CDR1 is SGHTA and CDR2 FQGNSA. There are 14 residues in the CDR3. The CDR3 DNA follows: TGTGCCAGCAGCTCCAACCGGATTAACTATGGCTACACCTTC. As protein: CASSSNRINYGYTF.

This clonotype has more than one count but fewer than ten. The rearrangement uses TRBV7-2 and TRBJ2-7, with TRBD2 matching over 8 bases. Germline V gives CDR1 SGHTA, CDR2 FQGNSA. The junction had 8 bases not matched to a gene; V was cut back by 3 bases and J by 1 base. CDR3 length equals 16 residues. CDR3 coding DNA: TGTGCCAGCAGCTTCGACAGCGGGGGAGGTTCCTACGAGCAGTACTTC. This codes for CASSFDSGGGSYEQYF. Based on the CDR3 plus reference TRBV7-2 and TRBJ2-7, the full variable domain is GAGVSQSPSNKVTEKGKDVELRCDPISGHTALYWYRQSLGQGLEFLIYFQGNSAPDKSGLPSDRFSAERTGGSVSTLTIQRTQQEDSAVYLCASSFDSGGGSYEQYFGPGTRLTVT.

This chain joins TRBV12-3 or TRBV12-4 and TRBJ1-5, with D tentatively TRBD1 (5 bases). With 6 bases removed from V and 5 bases from J, the gap between germline ends came to 11 bases. The CDR3 totals 13 residues. CDR3 DNA: TGTGCCAGCAGCTCGACAGAGGATCAGCCCCAGCATTTT. It encodes CASSSTEDQPQHF.

The chain joins TRBV29-1 to TRBJ1-1; D is perhaps TRBD1 (5 bases). The CDR3 contains 11 residues. The germline CDR1 and CDR2 sequences are SQVTM and ANQGSEA. The ends were cut back, 8 bases at V and 3 bases at J, with 10 bases in the middle. The CDR3 DNA reads TGCAGCACCTTAGGGGACACTGAAGCTTTCTTT. This codes for CSTLGDTEAFF.